What follows are 6 T cell receptor beta chains derived from one specimen sequenced in a study of low-dose radiotherapy and immunotherapy resistance in tumors. Alpha and beta chains were covered, as first-strand cDNA relied on TRAV- and TRBV-specific primers. TCR amplification used 20 to 25 PCR cycles, a constant-region primer and a V-primer adapter. TCRdb itself ran the reads through MiXCR, one entry per CDR3 protein. The sample records around 14,000 distinct CDR3 sequences, roughly half being singletons. These receptors were taken from a human donor with advanced metastatic prostate, ovarian, gallbladder or colorectal cancer (not recorded which). This table probably holds off-target reads from a library built for another chain.

The genes are TRBV2 and TRBJ2-5; 10 nucleotides agree with TRBD1. V gave up 7 bases and J gave up 5 bases; unmatched junction bases: 16. The germline V gene has CDR1 SNHLY and CDR2 FYNNEI. The CDR3 runs to 17 residues. This chain's CDR3 is CASNPGQGFSTGETQYF. The DNA for the CDR3 is TGTGCCAGCAACCCGGGACAGGGGTTCTCGACTGGGGAGACCCAGTACTTC.

The V call is TRBV12-3 or TRBV12-4, the J call TRBJ2-3; 10 bases match TRBD2. CDR3 length: 16 residues. After removal of 5 bases from V and 2 bases from J, the junction contained 7 bases not matched to a gene. In DNA, the CDR3 is TGTGCCAGCAGTACCCCTAGCGGGAGAGCCACAGATACGCAGTATTTT. Residues: CASSTPSGRATDTQYF.

This clonotype was seen just once. This chain uses TRBV20-1 with TRBJ2-7; D is unclear. CDR1 and CDR2 (germline): DFQATT, SNEGSKA (reference sequence). Trimming took off 3 bases at V and 4 bases at J, with 7 bases between the two ends. This CDR3 comprises 11 residues. CDR3 region: CSASVAYEQYF. CDR3 sequence (DNA): TGCAGTGCTAGCGTGGCTTACGAGCAGTACTTC.

The rearrangement links TRBV12-3 or TRBV12-4 to TRBJ2-1; 7 bases fit TRBD2. Trimming cost V 6 bases and J 9 bases; bases outside gene matches: 14. The CDR3 is 15 residues long. This CDR3 is CASSPLKRGGGEQFF. The CDR3 bases are TGTGCCAGCAGCCCCCTGAAGCGGGGCGGAGGTGAGCAGTTCTTC.

J is TRBJ2-5 and V is TRBV5-5, with D tentatively TRBD2 (5 bases). The germline V gene has CDR1 SGHKS and CDR2 YYEKEE (reference sequence). Trimming took off 2 bases at V and 1 base at J, with 12 bases between the two ends. This CDR3 has 15 amino acids. CDR3: CASSFSLRGQETQYF. The CDR3 nucleotides read TGTGCCAGCAGCTTTTCGCTCCGGGGCCAAGAGACCCAGTACTTC.

The chain couples TRBV28 to TRBJ2-3; D may be TRBD1 (5 bases). Germline V gene lookup returns CDR1 MDHEN and CDR2 SYDVKM. This CDR3 comprises 14 residues. Trimming took off 2 bases at V and 2 bases at J, with 8 bases between the two ends. The CDR3 bases are TGTGCCAGCAGTTTAGACAGTTACACAGATACGCAGTATTTT. Its translation: CASSLDSYTDTQYF.